Listed here are 13 T cell receptor beta chains from one sample, sequenced in a study of tissue T cells after allogeneic stem cell transplantation. Assay: immunoSEQ multiplex PCR; the TCRdb copy retains only in-frame clones and omits some. Of approximately 4,700 clones in the sample, over 40% were seen once. Time point: mouse harvest day 14 after allogeneic transplant. Mouse grafts combined 10^7 T-cell-depleted bone marrow cells with 10^6 splenic CD5+ T cells. The sequenced sample consisted of gut tissue. These receptors were taken from a female BALB/c mouse given C57BL/6 T cells with graft-versus-host disease after an allogeneic hematopoietic cell transplant.

For this clone: Genes and germline are mouse. The read halts 1 residue ahead of the CDR3 end, with the missing end drawn from the germline J gene. The rearrangement joins TRBV13-3 to TRBJ2-5, with D hard to call. The CDR3 covers 11 residues. From germline, CDR1 is NNHDY and CDR2 SYVADS. V shed 9 bases and J shed 11 bases, with 16 bases lying between them. The part of the CDR3 DNA that was read is TGTGCCACACAACGGGCTTATGACCAGTAC. As protein: CATQRAYDQY. The complete CDR3 protein is CATQRAYDQYF.

Details on this clone: Gene names are mouse gene names. The sequenced fragment ends 1 residue before the CDR3 boundary, so the rest is inferred from the germline J gene. The chain links TRBV13-2 to TRBJ2-1; 9 bases map to TRBD1. J lost 5 bases, V lost 4 bases, and 7 bases had no gene match. CDR1 NNHNN and CDR2 SYGAGS come from the germline V gene (reference sequence). The CDR3 covers 15 residues. The CDR3 here is CASGHSRDRDAEQFF. CDR3 bases read: TGTGCCAGCGGTCATTCCCGGGACAGGGATGCTGAGCAGTTC.

Points on this clone: Mouse names are used for the genes. The observed sequence ends 1 residue before the CDR3 terminus, with the missing tail filled in from the germline J gene. V and J are TRBV13-2 and TRBJ2-7; 11 bases map to TRBD2. Germline V lookup: CDR1 NNHNN, CDR2 SYGAGS (reference sequence). The CDR3 spans 15 residues. Trimming cost V 7 bases and J 0 bases; bases outside gene matches: 6. The DNA read from the CDR3 is TGTGCCAGCAGTGGGGACTGGGGGAGCTCCTATGAACAGTAC. Translation gives CASSGDWGSSYEQY. The entire CDR3 is CASSGDWGSSYEQYF.

The sample holds a few counts of this clone. These gene names are mouse names. The CDR3 end is not reached by the read, which stops 1 residue before it; the germline J gene fills it in. V usage is TRBV26 and J usage is TRBJ2-5, with D possibly TRBD1 on 7 matching bases. Germline values: CDR1 KGHPV, CDR2 FQNQEV (reference sequence). The CDR3 runs 13 residues. Trimming took 2 bases from V and 5 from J, leaving 8 bases between them. The CDR3 is CASSLRGLDTQYF. The covered CDR3 bases are TGTGCCAGCAGTCTGAGGGGGCTAGACACCCAGTAC.

With regard to this clone: The germline and genes are mouse ones. The CDR3 loop reads CASSLGWGQDTQYF. The sequenced CDR3 bases are TGTGCCAGCAGTCTGGGTTGGGGGCAGGACACCCAGTAC. This chain connects TRBV26 to TRBJ2-5; perhaps D is TRBD1 or TRBD2 (6 bases each). The read halts 1 residue ahead of the CDR3 end, with the missing end drawn from the germline J gene. In germline, CDR1 is KGHPV, CDR2 FQNQEV (reference sequence). The CDR3 runs to 14 residues. The V gene lost 2 bases and the J gene lost 6 bases, with 12 bases spanning the gap.

This clone was found a few times. Germline and genes: mouse. The sequenced fragment ends 1 residue before the CDR3 boundary, so the rest is inferred from the germline J gene. The rearrangement joins TRBV12-2 to TRBJ2-5, with 11 bases fitting TRBD2. The CDR3 is 14 residues long. The junction had 3 bases not matched to a gene; V was cut back by 4 bases and J by 4 bases. Germline lookup yields CDR1 SGHLS and CDR2 HYDKME. The CDR3 is CASSLGLGEDTQYF. CDR3 bases read: TGTGCCAGCTCCCTGGGACTGGGGGAAGACACCCAGTAC.

A note on this clone: The germline and genes are mouse ones. The CDR3 sequence: CSSSQNRDSYEQYF. The DNA read from the CDR3 is TGCTCCAGCAGTCAAAATCGGGACAGCTATGAACAGTAC. The chain employs TRBV23 and TRBJ2-7; TRBD1 reflects the table's D call only, with no check against the DNA. The read finishes 1 residue shy of the CDR3 end, and the germline J gene is used to complete it. The CDR3 is made up of 14 amino acids. Germline V CDR1 and CDR2: KGHTA, FQNQQP. Full variable domain (remainder filled in from reference TRBV23 and TRBJ2-7): DAAVTQKPRYLIKMKGQEAEMKCIPEKGHTAVFWYQQKQSKELKFLIYFQNQQPLDQIDMVKERFSAVCPSSSLCSLGIRTCEAEDSALYLCSSSQNRDSYEQYFGPGTRLTVL.

By proportion, this clone is large. These gene names are mouse names. The read terminates 1 residue ahead of where the CDR3 ends, so the germline J gene completes it. The chain employs TRBV19 and TRBJ1-2, with 7 positions matching TRBD1. Germline V lookup: CDR1 FNHDT, CDR2 SITEND (reference sequence). CDR3 length: 12 residues. V lost 7 bases and J lost 4; bases outside the gene matches: 4. The DNA read from the CDR3 is TGTGCCAGCTCCCGGGACAGCTCCGACTACACC. It codes for CASSRDSSDYT. The complete CDR3 sequence is CASSRDSSDYTF.

This clone is medium-sized within its sample. Mouse gene names apply. Read data end 1 residue before the CDR3 end; the end is taken from the germline J gene. This chain joins TRBV26 and TRBJ1-4; D might be TRBD1 (5 bases). Per the germline V gene, CDR1 is KGHPV and CDR2 is FQNQEV (reference sequence). Trimming took 2 bases from V and 1 from J, leaving 5 bases between them. This CDR3 contains 14 residues. This chain's CDR3 is CASSLGGSNERLFF. Incomplete CDR3 DNA: TGTGCCAGCAGTCTGGGGGGTTCCAACGAAAGATTATTT.

In the case of this clone: Gene names denote mouse genes. The CDR3 end falls 1 residue outside the read, so it is completed with the germline J gene. The V gene is TRBV3, the J gene TRBJ1-5; D unresolved. The CDR3 totals 14 residues. Looked up from germline, CDR1 is SNHLY and CDR2 is FYNGKV (reference sequence). V gave up 4 bases and J gave up 0 bases, with 7 bases separating them. The CDR3 bases that were read are TGTGCCAGCAGCTCGCAGAATAACAACCAGGCTCCGCTT. Protein sequence: CASSSQNNNQAPL. From start to end, the CDR3 is CASSSQNNNQAPLF.

This clone was observed a few times. Germline and genes here are mouse. The read ends 1 residue early relative to the CDR3; the germline J gene fills the gap. The rearrangement joins TRBV12-2 to TRBJ1-1, with D perhaps TRBD1 (6 bases). Trimming took off 4 bases at V and 1 base at J, with 9 bases between the two ends. This CDR3 spans 13 amino acids. Per the germline V gene, CDR1 is SGHLS and CDR2 is HYDKME. CDR3 protein: CASSLRGNTEVFF. The covered CDR3 bases are TGTGCCAGCTCCCTCAGGGGGAACACAGAAGTCTTC.

There are a few counts of this clone. The germline and genes are mouse ones. The read stops 1 residue short of the end of the CDR3; the missing end is completed from the germline J gene. The chain has TRBV5 and TRBJ2-7; D is ambiguous. Germline values: CDR1 LGHNA, CDR2 YNLKQL (reference sequence). This CDR3 spans 14 amino acids. Between the trimmed V and J ends, which lost 0 bases and 1 base, there was a span of 7 bases. The CDR3: CASSQDRGSYEQYF. CDR3 bases read: TGTGCCAGCAGCCAAGACCGGGGTTCCTATGAACAGTAC.

About this clone: The germline and genes are mouse ones. With the read ending 1 residue before the CDR3 end, the germline J gene is used to fill in that end. This chain connects TRBV26 to TRBJ2-3; 10 positions agree with TRBD2. Germline CDR1 and CDR2: KGHPV and FQNQEV (reference sequence). The CDR3 sequence is 16 residues long. With 2 bases clipped from V and 0 bases from J, the junction kept 2 bases outside the gene matches. CDR3 DNA, as far as it was read: TGTGCCAGCAGTCTGCCTGGGGGGGCTAGTGCAGAAACGCTGTAT. Translated, it gives CASSLPGGASAETLY. The whole CDR3 region reads CASSLPGGASAETLYF.